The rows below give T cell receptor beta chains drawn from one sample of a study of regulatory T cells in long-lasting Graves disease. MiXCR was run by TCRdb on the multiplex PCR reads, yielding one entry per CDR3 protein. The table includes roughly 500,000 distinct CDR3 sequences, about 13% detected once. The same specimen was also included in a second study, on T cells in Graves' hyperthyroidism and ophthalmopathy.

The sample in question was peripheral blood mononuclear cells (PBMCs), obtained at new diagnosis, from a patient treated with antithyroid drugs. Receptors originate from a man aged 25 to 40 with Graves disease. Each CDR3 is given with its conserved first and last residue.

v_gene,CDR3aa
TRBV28,CASSLYGVSTDTQYF
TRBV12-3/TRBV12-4,CASSLVVGPQHF
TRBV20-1,CSARDKAVGYGYTF
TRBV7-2,CASSLLARNTGELFF
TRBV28,CASSLSTGARTEAFF
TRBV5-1,CASNPRGVDVNGQFF
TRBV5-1,CASSPSGSGILKNIQYF
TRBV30,CAWSPSRGPYNEQFF
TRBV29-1,CSVGNDGYTF
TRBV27,CASSLSRQYNEQFF
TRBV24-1,CATGRPSTDTQYF
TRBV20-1,CSARARGDEQFF
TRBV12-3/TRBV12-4,CASSRETDTQYF
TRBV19,CASSTPGQIRDTQYF
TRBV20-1,CSARGERQGNGNTIYF
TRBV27,CASSSRRVWDGALHF
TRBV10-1,CASSVLQTGELFF
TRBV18,CASSPGGLNTEAFF
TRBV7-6,CASSKYRVNEQFF
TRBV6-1,CASSAGQGKDTQYF
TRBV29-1,CSVALIQGPNQPQHF
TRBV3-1,CASSSLPDRGGTEAFF
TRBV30,CAWSPKSWPDDEQFF
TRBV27,CASSSEGAGGEKLFF
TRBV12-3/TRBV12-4,CASSATPDKGGNEKLFF
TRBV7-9,CASSSAGGAYEQYF
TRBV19,CASSIGSGLSSYNEQFF
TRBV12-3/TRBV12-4,CASSERVNTEAFF
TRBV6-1,CASSVVGAWNTGELFF
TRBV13,CASSLEASQSTDTQYF
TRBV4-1,CASSHSAGPLYEQYF
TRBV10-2,CATSGQFTDTQYF
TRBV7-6,CASSTWSSYNEQFF
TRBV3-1,CASSHLGLAYGYEQYF
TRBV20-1,CSARHGGIYEQYF
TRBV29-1,CSVELAGEETQYF
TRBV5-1,CASSFGVGNTEAFF
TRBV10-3,CASMLAGEVEQFF
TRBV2,CATSPGTRNTGELFF
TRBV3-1,CASSGPRGHNSPLHF
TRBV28,CASSFPRQGAEAFF
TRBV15,CATSSPKSSYNEQFF
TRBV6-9,CASSPGHGGGIQRQPQHF
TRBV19,CASSPWQGGNNEQFF
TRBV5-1,CASSPNNQVDTEAFF
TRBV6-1,CASSPGTPNEQFF
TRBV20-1,CSASTVNQPQHF
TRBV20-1,CSPWGGGEQYF
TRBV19,CASRTQPGNEQFF
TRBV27,CASAPREYNEQFF
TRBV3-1,CASSQAAGGAQYF
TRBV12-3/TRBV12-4,CASSLTLGAGLAGGQSTDTQYF
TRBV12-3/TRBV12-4,CASRTGTSGYNEQFF